This section outlines one T cell receptor (beta chain) sequence together with its context. Its antigen is unidentified. Per patient, between 1 and 8 samples were collected at pretreatment and on-treatment time points. The record originates from a study of PD-L1 blockade in urothelial cancer. Study results and caveats: The study found that durable-benefit patients expanded tumor-associated blood clones more at 3 weeks. Pretreatment TCR clonality in blood, when below the median, was predictive of better survival.

The authors spiked synthetic TCR analog templates into each PCR. The protocol was immunoSEQ multiplex PCR, while the TCRdb copy is restricted to in-frame clones and leaves out a portion. The profile shows 100,000 or so clones, about 85% of them singletons. This CDR3 spans 14 amino acids. Trimming at V came to 8 bases and at J to 1 base, leaving 6 bases not matched to a gene. CDR1 SNHLY and CDR2 FYNNEI come from the germline V gene. This chain connects TRBV2 to TRBJ1-1, with 8 bases lining up with TRBD1. Sequencing used PBMCs, obtained around atezolizumab (anti-PD-L1) treatment. The TCR sequence derives from a man aged 50 or older with urothelial cancer. The CDR3 DNA reads as TGTGCCAGCGGAAAGGACAGGGCGAACACTGAAGCTTTCTTT. This gives the protein CASGKDRANTEAFF. The complete variable domain, with remaining parts taken from reference TRBV2 and TRBJ1-1, reads EPEVTQTPSHQVTQMGQEVILRCVPISNHLYFYWYRQILGQKVEFLVSFYNNEISEKSEIFDDQFSVERPDGSNFTLKIRSTKLEDSAMYFCASGKDRANTEAFFGQGTRLTVV.